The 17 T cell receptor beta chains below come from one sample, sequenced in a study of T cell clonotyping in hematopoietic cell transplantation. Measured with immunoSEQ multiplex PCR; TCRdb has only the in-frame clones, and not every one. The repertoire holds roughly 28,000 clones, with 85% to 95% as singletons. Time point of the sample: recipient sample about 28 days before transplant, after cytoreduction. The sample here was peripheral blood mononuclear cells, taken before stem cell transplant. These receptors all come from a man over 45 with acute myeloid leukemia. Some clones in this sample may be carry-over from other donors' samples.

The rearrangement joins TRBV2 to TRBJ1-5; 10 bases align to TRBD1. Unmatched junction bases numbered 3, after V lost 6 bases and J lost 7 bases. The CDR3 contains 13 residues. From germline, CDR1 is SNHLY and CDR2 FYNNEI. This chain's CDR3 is CASSDRGRQPQHF. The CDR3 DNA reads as TGTGCCAGCAGCGACAGGGGGCGGCAGCCCCAGCATTTT.

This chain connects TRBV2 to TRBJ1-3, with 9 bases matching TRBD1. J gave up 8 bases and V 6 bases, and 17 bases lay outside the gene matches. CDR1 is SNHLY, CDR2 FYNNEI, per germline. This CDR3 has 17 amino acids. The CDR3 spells CASRGSLVRDRAHTIYF. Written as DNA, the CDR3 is TGTGCCAGCAGGGGCTCCCTCGTCCGGGACAGGGCCCACACCATATATTTT.

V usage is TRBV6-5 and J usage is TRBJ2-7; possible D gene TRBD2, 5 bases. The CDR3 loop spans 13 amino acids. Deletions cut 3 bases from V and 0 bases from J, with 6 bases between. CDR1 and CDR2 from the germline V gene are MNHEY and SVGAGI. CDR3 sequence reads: CASSYAGSYEQYF. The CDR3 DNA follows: TGTGCCAGCAGTTATGCGGGCTCCTACGAGCAGTACTTC.

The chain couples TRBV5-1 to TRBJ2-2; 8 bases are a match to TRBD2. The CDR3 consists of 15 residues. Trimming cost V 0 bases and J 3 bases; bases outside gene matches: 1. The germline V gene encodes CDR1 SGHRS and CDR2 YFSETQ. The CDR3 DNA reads TGCGCCAGCAGCTTGGGTAGCGGGGACACCGGGGAGCTGTTTTTT. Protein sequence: CASSLGSGDTGELFF.

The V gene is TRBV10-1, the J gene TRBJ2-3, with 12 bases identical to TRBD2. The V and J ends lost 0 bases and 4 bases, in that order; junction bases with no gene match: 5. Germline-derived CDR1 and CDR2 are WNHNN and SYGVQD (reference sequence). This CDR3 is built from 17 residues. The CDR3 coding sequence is TGCGCCAGCAGTGAGTCGACTAGCGGGAGTCGTGCAGATACGCAGTATTTT. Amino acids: CASSESTSGSRADTQYF.

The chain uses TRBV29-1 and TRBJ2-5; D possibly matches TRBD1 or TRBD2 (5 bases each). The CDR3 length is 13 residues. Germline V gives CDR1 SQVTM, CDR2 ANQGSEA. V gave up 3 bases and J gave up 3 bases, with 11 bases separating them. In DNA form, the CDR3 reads TGCAGCGTTGATTCGGGGCCGAAAGAGACCCAGTACTTC. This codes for CSVDSGPKETQYF.

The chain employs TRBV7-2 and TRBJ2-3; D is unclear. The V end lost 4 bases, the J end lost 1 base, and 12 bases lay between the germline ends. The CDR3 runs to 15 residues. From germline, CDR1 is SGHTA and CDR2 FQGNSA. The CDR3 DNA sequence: TGTGCCAGCAGCTCTGGATTCGAGGGCACAGATACGCAGTATTTT. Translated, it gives CASSSGFEGTDTQYF.

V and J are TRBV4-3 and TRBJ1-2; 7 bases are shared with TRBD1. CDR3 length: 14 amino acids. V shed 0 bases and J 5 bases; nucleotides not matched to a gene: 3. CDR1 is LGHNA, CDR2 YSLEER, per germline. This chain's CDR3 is CASSQDTGAYGYTF. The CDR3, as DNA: TGCGCCAGCAGCCAAGATACAGGGGCTTATGGCTACACCTTC.

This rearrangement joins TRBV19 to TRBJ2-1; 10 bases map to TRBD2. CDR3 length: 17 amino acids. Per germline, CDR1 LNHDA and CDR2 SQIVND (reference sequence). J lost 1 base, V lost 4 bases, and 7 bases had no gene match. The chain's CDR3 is CASSTTLAGISYNEQFF. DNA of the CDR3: TGTGCCAGTAGTACAACACTAGCGGGAATATCCTACAATGAGCAGTTCTTC.

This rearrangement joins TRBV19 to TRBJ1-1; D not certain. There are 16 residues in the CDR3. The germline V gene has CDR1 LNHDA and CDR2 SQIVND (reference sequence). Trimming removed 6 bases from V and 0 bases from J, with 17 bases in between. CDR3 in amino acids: CASSYRRTYMNTEAFF. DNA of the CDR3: TGTGCCAGTAGCTACCGAAGAACGTACATGAACACTGAAGCTTTCTTT.

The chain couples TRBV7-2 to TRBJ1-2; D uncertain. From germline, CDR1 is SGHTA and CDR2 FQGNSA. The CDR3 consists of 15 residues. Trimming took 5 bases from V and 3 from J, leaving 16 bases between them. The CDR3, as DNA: TGTGCCAGCAGCCTAGAGCCGGGGATTGACTATGGCTACACCTTC. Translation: CASSLEPGIDYGYTF.

The CDR3 protein is CASSSPGRQGTYEQYF. The CDR3 DNA sequence: TGTGCCAGCAGTTCCCCGGGTAGGCAGGGCACCTACGAGCAGTACTTC. The chain employs TRBV28 and TRBJ2-7, with D perhaps matching TRBD1 (5 bases). Looked up from germline, CDR1 is MDHEN and CDR2 is SYDVKM. The CDR3 length is 16 residues. The V and J ends lost 4 bases and 2 bases respectively, with 18 bases between them.

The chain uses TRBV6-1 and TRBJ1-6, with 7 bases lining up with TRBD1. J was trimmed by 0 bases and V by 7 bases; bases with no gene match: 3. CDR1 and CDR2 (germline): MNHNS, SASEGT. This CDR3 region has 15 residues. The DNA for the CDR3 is TGTGCCAGCAAACAGGGGTCCTCCTATAATTCACCCCTCCACTTT. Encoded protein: CASKQGSSYNSPLHF.

The CDR3 DNA sequence: TGCGCCAGCAGCCAAAGACCCACGAACACCGGGGAGCTGTTTTTT. Encoded protein: CASSQRPTNTGELFF. The J gene is TRBJ2-2, the V gene TRBV4-3; D not resolved. Per germline, CDR1 LGHNA and CDR2 YSLEER. This CDR3 contains 15 residues. Trimming stripped 2 bases from V and 0 bases from J, with 7 bases between.

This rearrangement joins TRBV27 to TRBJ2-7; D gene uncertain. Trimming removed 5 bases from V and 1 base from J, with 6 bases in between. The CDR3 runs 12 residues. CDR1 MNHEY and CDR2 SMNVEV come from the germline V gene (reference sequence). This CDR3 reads CASSADSYEQYF. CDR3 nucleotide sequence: TGTGCCAGCAGTGCGGATTCCTACGAGCAGTACTTC.

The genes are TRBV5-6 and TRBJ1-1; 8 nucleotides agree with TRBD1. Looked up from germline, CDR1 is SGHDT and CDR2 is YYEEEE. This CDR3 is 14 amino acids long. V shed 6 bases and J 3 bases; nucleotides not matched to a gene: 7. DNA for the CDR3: TGTGCCAGCACCTTCAGGGGGCTGGACACTGAAGCTTTCTTT. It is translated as CASTFRGLDTEAFF. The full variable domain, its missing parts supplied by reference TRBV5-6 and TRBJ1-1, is DAGVTQSPTHLIKTRGQQVTLRCSPKSGHDTVSWYQQALGQGPQFIFQYYEEEERQRGNFPDRFSGHQFPNYSSELNVNALLLGDSALYLCASTFRGLDTEAFFGQGTRLTVV.

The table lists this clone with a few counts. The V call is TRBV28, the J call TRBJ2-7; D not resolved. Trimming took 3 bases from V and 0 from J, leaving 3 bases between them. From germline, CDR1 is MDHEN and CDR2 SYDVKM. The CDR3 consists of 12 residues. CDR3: CASSFSSYEQYF. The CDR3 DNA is TGTGCCAGCAGTTTCAGCTCCTACGAGCAGTACTTC.